The next 11 T cell receptor beta chains were all read from a single sample in a study of cytotoxic CD8 clonotypes in ibrutinib-treated CLL. Profiled with immunoSEQ multiplex PCR; TCRdb holds only in-frame clones, not every one. This sample has 73,000 or so clones, with about 64% found just once. The sequences come from PBMCs, collected after 12 months of ibrutinib treatment. These TCRs come from a human donor with chronic lymphocytic leukemia.

Comment on this clone: The sample holds other DNA sequences that translate to the same CDR3. The CDR3 coding sequence is TGTGCCAGCAGTCCCGATCGCGGTGAAGCTTTCTTT. Its protein is CASSPDRGEAFF. The chain has TRBV6-6 and TRBJ1-1; D uncertain. The germline V gene has CDR1 MNHNY and CDR2 SVGAGI (reference sequence). Trimming cost V 5 bases and J 7 bases, with 11 bases left between them. The CDR3 sequence is 12 residues long.

The V call is TRBV19, the J call TRBJ1-2; TRBD1 matches 10 bases. CDR1 and CDR2 (germline): LNHDA, SQIVND (reference sequence). This CDR3 region has 14 residues. V lost 6 bases to trimming and J lost 4 bases; unmatched junction nucleotides: 5. The CDR3 is CASSGGTGAYGYTF. DNA for the CDR3: TGTGCCAGTAGCGGTGGGACAGGGGCCTATGGCTACACCTTC.

The rearrangement joins TRBV18 to TRBJ1-2; D remains ambiguous. Germline V gene lookup returns CDR1 KGHSH and CDR2 LQKENI. The CDR3 contains 15 residues. Trimming took 2 bases from V and 6 from J, leaving 16 bases between them. The DNA for the CDR3 is TGTGCCAGCTCACCAAAATCGGACGGACCCCATGGCTACACCTTC. It specifies CASSPKSDGPHGYTF.

J is TRBJ1-6 and V is TRBV5-6; no reliable D call. CDR1 and CDR2 from the germline V gene are SGHDT and YYEEEE. The CDR3 has 13 residues. Trimming took off 0 bases at V and 3 bases at J, with 1 base between the two ends. The CDR3 spells CASSLGYNSPLHF. The CDR3 nucleotides are TGTGCCAGCAGCTTGGGCTATAATTCACCCCTCCACTTT.

The gene calls are TRBV9 and TRBJ1-2; no definite D call. V was clipped by 4 bases and J by 1 base, with 17 bases between them. Germline V CDR1 and CDR2: SGDLS, YYNGEE. The CDR3 covers 16 residues. CDR3 coding DNA: TGTGCCAGCAGCCCACAAGGAGGGCCCTTTAACTATGGCTACACCTTC. Amino acids: CASSPQGGPFNYGYTF.

The V and J genes are TRBV10-3 and TRBJ2-7; D uncertain. The V gene lost 10 bases and the J gene lost 1 base, with 14 bases spanning the gap. The CDR3 is 13 residues long. Germline V gene lookup returns CDR1 ENHRY and CDR2 SYGVKD. The CDR3 nucleotides are TGTGCCACCACGCCGTCGGAGTCCTACGAGCAGTACTTC. Its translation: CATTPSESYEQYF.

The genes are TRBV27 and TRBJ1-3, with D possibly matching TRBD1 (5 bases). CDR1 is MNHEY, CDR2 SMNVEV, per germline (reference sequence). The length of the CDR3 is 16 residues. Trimming took off 5 bases at V and 5 bases at J, with 19 bases between the two ends. The CDR3, as DNA: TGTGCCAGCAGTATCTCCAGGACACATTTAAGAAACACCATATATTTT. It is translated as CASSISRTHLRNTIYF.

This clone was counted between two and nine times. V usage is TRBV10-1 and J usage is TRBJ1-5; D is uncertain. Germline CDR1 reads WNHNN; CDR2 reads SYGVQD (reference sequence). This CDR3 spans 13 amino acids. V gave up 2 bases and J gave up 9 bases, with 11 bases separating them. CDR3 in DNA: TGCGCCAGCAGTGAGAGCATTCTGGCGCCCCAGCATTTT. This translates into CASSESILAPQHF.

This clone was found a few times. The chain couples TRBV6-4 to TRBJ2-7, with 7 nucleotides matching TRBD1. Germline lookup yields CDR1 MRHNA and CDR2 SNTAGT. V lost 7 bases to trimming and J lost 2 bases; unmatched junction nucleotides: 8. The CDR3 totals 14 residues. CDR3 in amino acids: CASTRQGWAYEQYF. Here the CDR3 DNA reads TGTGCCAGCACGAGACAGGGCTGGGCCTACGAGCAGTACTTC.

This chain links TRBV7-9 with TRBJ2-5, with a tentative D call TRBD2 (6 bases). V shed 5 bases and J shed 5 bases, with 15 bases lying between them. The CDR3 contains 14 residues. CDR1 and CDR2 from the germline V gene are SEHNR and FQNEAQ (reference sequence). CDR3 protein: CASSTGTRGETQYF. CDR3 bases: TGTGCCAGCAGCACCGGGACTCGCGGGGAGACCCAGTACTTC.

The chain uses TRBV6-5 and TRBJ2-1, with 8 bases matching TRBD2. The V segment lost 5 bases and the J segment 6 bases; nucleotides outside the gene matches: 6. The germline gives CDR1 MNHEY, CDR2 SVGAGI. This CDR3 has 14 amino acids. The CDR3 DNA sequence: TGTGCCAGCAGTCCGGGACTAGTCAGCAATGAGCAGTTCTTC. Translated: CASSPGLVSNEQFF.